These T cell receptor beta chains were read from a single sample in a study of shared clonotypes between healthy human individuals. TCRdb's copy holds only in-frame clones and misses some; the assay was immunoSEQ multiplex PCR. Here the sample spans 550,000 to 850,000 clones, over 60% being singletons. What was sequenced was memory CD4+ T cells sorted from blood. These receptors were collected from a woman aged 25 to 45 in good health. CDR3s include the opening cysteine and the closing phenylalanine or tryptophan. D genes are given only for firm matches. Not every row has a clone size; where given, it reads once, few, many or a size class.

len: 17
d_gene: .
v_gene: TRBV6-1
abundance: once
j_gene: TRBJ2-6
CDR3aa: CASSARQESSGANVLTF
CDR3nt: TGTGCCAGCAGTGCACGACAGGAGAGCTCTGGGGCCAACGTCCTGACTTTC

len: 18
d_gene: .
v_gene: TRBV15
abundance: .
j_gene: TRBJ1-2
CDR3aa: CATSTGGARALSNYGYTF
CDR3nt: TGTGCCACCAGCACGGGGGGGGCCAGGGCGTTAAGTAACTATGGCTACACCTTC

len: 13
d_gene: .
v_gene: TRBV7-8
abundance: .
j_gene: TRBJ1-2
CDR3aa: CASSSAPGRGYTF
CDR3nt: TGTGCCAGCAGCTCGGCCCCAGGTCGGGGCTACACCTTC

len: 13
d_gene: TRBD1
v_gene: TRBV5-6
abundance: many
j_gene: TRBJ2-2
CDR3aa: CASSSLDRAGLFF
CDR3nt: TGTGCCAGCAGCTCATTGGACAGGGCCGGATTGTTTTTT

len: 13
d_gene: .
v_gene: TRBV27
abundance: few
j_gene: TRBJ1-1
CDR3aa: CASSLGTYAEAFF
CDR3nt: TGTGCCAGCAGTTTAGGGACATACGCTGAAGCTTTCTTT

len: 15
d_gene: .
v_gene: TRBV5-1
abundance: .
j_gene: TRBJ1-4
CDR3aa: CASSQTGVVNEKLFF
CDR3nt: TGCGCCAGCAGCCAAACAGGTGTAGTTAATGAAAAACTGTTTTTT

len: 15
d_gene: .
v_gene: TRBV19
abundance: .
j_gene: TRBJ1-5
CDR3aa: CASSINGAPNQPQHF
CDR3nt: TGTGCCAGTAGTATAAACGGGGCACCAAATCAGCCCCAGCATTTT

len: 18
d_gene: TRBD2
v_gene: TRBV7-9
abundance: .
j_gene: TRBJ2-5
CDR3aa: CASSLEGALAGHQETQYF
CDR3nt: TGTGCCAGCAGCCTAGAAGGGGCTCTAGCGGGACACCAAGAGACCCAGTACTTC

len: 16
d_gene: TRBD2
v_gene: TRBV5-1
abundance: .
j_gene: TRBJ2-2
CDR3aa: CASSQSGRANTGELFF
CDR3nt: TGCGCCAGCAGCCAAAGCGGGAGGGCGAACACCGGGGAGCTGTTTTTT

len: 15
d_gene: .
v_gene: TRBV5-8
abundance: once
j_gene: TRBJ2-5
CDR3aa: CASSSQGRSGETQYF
CDR3nt: TGTGCCAGCAGCTCTCAGGGTAGGAGTGGAGAGACCCAGTACTTC

len: 15
d_gene: .
v_gene: TRBV4-1
abundance: .
j_gene: TRBJ1-5
CDR3aa: CASSPLHRSNQPQHF
CDR3nt: TGCGCCAGCAGCCCACTTCATCGGAGCAATCAGCCCCAGCATTTT

len: 14
d_gene: TRBD2
v_gene: TRBV19
abundance: .
j_gene: TRBJ2-1
CDR3aa: CASSTGRAYNEQFF
CDR3nt: TGTGCCAGTAGTACCGGGAGGGCCTACAATGAGCAGTTCTTC

len: 14
d_gene: .
v_gene: TRBV5-1
abundance: .
j_gene: TRBJ1-2
CDR3aa: CASSFGGGGDGYTF
CDR3nt: TGCGCCAGCAGCTTCGGGGGAGGCGGTGATGGCTACACCTTC

len: 16
d_gene: TRBD1
v_gene: TRBV28
abundance: many
j_gene: TRBJ1-4
CDR3aa: CASRRGDRGQNEKLFF
CDR3nt: TGTGCCAGCAGGAGGGGGGACAGGGGCCAGAATGAAAAACTGTTTTTT

len: 12
d_gene: .
v_gene: TRBV6-5
abundance: few
j_gene: TRBJ1-1
CDR3aa: CASKDRNTEAFF
CDR3nt: TGTGCCAGCAAAGACAGGAACACTGAAGCTTTCTTT

len: 14
d_gene: TRBD1
v_gene: TRBV28
abundance: .
j_gene: TRBJ2-5
CDR3aa: CASRPRGRQETQYF
CDR3nt: TGTGCCAGCAGACCCAGGGGGCGGCAAGAGACCCAGTACTTC

len: 13
d_gene: .
v_gene: TRBV19
abundance: .
j_gene: TRBJ2-7
CDR3aa: CASSPDVAYEQYF
CDR3nt: TGTGCCAGTAGCCCGGACGTAGCCTACGAGCAGTACTTC

len: 15
d_gene: TRBD1
v_gene: TRBV28
abundance: .
j_gene: TRBJ1-5
CDR3aa: CASSYRGLFSQPQHF
CDR3nt: TGTGCCAGCAGTTACAGGGGGCTTTTCAGCCAGCCCCAGCATTTT

len: 16
d_gene: .
v_gene: TRBV10-3
abundance: .
j_gene: TRBJ1-1
CDR3aa: CAISDTGTGTLREAFF
CDR3nt: TGTGCCATCAGTGATACAGGTACAGGGACTTTGAGAGAAGCTTTCTTT

len: 13
d_gene: .
v_gene: TRBV28
abundance: many
j_gene: TRBJ2-4
CDR3aa: CASNRITENIQYF
CDR3nt: TGTGCCAGCAACCGGATTACGGAAAACATTCAGTACTTC

len: 17
d_gene: TRBD2
v_gene: TRBV25-1
abundance: .
j_gene: TRBJ2-3
CDR3aa: CASSAPGTTHQSDTQYF
CDR3nt: TGTGCCAGCAGTGCCCCCGGGACTACGCACCAGTCAGATACGCAGTATTTT

len: 15
d_gene: TRBD2
v_gene: TRBV5-1
abundance: once
j_gene: TRBJ2-3
CDR3aa: CASIQGSGSGDTQYF
CDR3nt: TGCGCCAGCATCCAAGGTAGCGGGAGTGGAGATACGCAGTATTTT

len: 15
d_gene: .
v_gene: TRBV19
abundance: .
j_gene: TRBJ2-3
CDR3aa: CASRPGPVITDTQYF
CDR3nt: TGTGCCAGTAGGCCGGGACCGGTTATCACAGATACGCAGTATTTT

len: 14
d_gene: .
v_gene: TRBV7-6
abundance: .
j_gene: TRBJ2-7
CDR3aa: CASSDDYRNYEQYF
CDR3nt: TGTGCCAGCAGCGATGACTACCGGAACTACGAGCAGTACTTC

len: 13
d_gene: .
v_gene: TRBV10-2
abundance: .
j_gene: TRBJ1-1
CDR3aa: CASRVGGDTEAFF
CDR3nt: TGCGCCAGCAGGGTCGGAGGGGACACTGAAGCTTTCTTT

len: 19
d_gene: TRBD2
v_gene: TRBV27
abundance: .
j_gene: TRBJ2-1
CDR3aa: CASSLTVQGRSGGRNEQFF
CDR3nt: TGTGCCAGCAGTTTAACGGTCCAGGGTCGATCGGGAGGGCGCAATGAGCAGTTCTTC

len: 15
d_gene: .
v_gene: TRBV6-1
abundance: once
j_gene: TRBJ2-1
CDR3aa: CASSDRGGPYNEQFF
CDR3nt: TGTGCCAGCAGTGATAGGGGGGGACCGTACAATGAGCAGTTCTTC

len: 14
d_gene: TRBD2
v_gene: TRBV10-3
abundance: once
j_gene: TRBJ2-3
CDR3aa: CATGGEAGTDTQYF
CDR3nt: TGTGCCACCGGGGGGGAGGCCGGGACAGATACGCAGTATTTT

len: 15
d_gene: .
v_gene: TRBV10-3
abundance: once
j_gene: TRBJ2-5
CDR3aa: CAISDRGGEMETQYF
CDR3nt: TGTGCCATCAGTGATCGAGGGGGTGAAATGGAGACCCAGTACTTC

len: 16
d_gene: .
v_gene: TRBV5-8
abundance: .
j_gene: TRBJ1-2
CDR3aa: CASSLILDRKNYGYTF
CDR3nt: TGTGCCAGCAGCTTAATTCTGGACAGAAAAAACTATGGCTACACCTTC

len: 21
d_gene: .
v_gene: TRBV1
abundance: .
j_gene: TRBJ2-6
CDR3aa: CTSSQPPGLAGEVSGANVLTF
CDR3nt: TGCACCAGCAGCCAACCACCGGGACTAGCGGGAGAGGTCTCTGGGGCCAACGTCCTGACTTTC

len: 13
d_gene: .
v_gene: TRBV28
abundance: .
j_gene: TRBJ1-5
CDR3aa: CASIGRSNQPQHF
CDR3nt: TGTGCCAGCATCGGGAGGAGCAATCAGCCCCAGCATTTT

len: 16
d_gene: .
v_gene: TRBV18
abundance: .
j_gene: TRBJ2-2
CDR3aa: CASSPPRGVGTGELFF
CDR3nt: TGTGCCAGCTCACCACCGAGAGGGGTGGGCACCGGGGAGCTGTTTTTT

len: 16
d_gene: TRBD1
v_gene: TRBV28
abundance: .
j_gene: TRBJ1-2
CDR3aa: CASSPTGARVNYGYTF
CDR3nt: TGTGCCAGCAGTCCGACAGGGGCGCGGGTTAACTATGGCTACACCTTC

len: 13
d_gene: .
v_gene: TRBV10-2
abundance: .
j_gene: TRBJ1-2
CDR3aa: CASSEGRGHGYTF
CDR3nt: TGCGCCAGCAGTGAGGGACGGGGCCATGGCTACACCTTC

len: 15
d_gene: TRBD1
v_gene: TRBV6-4
abundance: .
j_gene: TRBJ1-2
CDR3aa: CASSQLDQGASGYTF
CDR3nt: TGTGCCAGCAGTCAGCTAGACCAGGGGGCGAGTGGCTACACCTTC

len: 13
d_gene: .
v_gene: TRBV7-2
abundance: .
j_gene: TRBJ1-5
CDR3aa: CASSPSSTQPQHF
CDR3nt: TGTGCCAGCAGCCCCTCGAGTACTCAACCCCAGCATTTT

len: 15
d_gene: .
v_gene: TRBV6-6
abundance: .
j_gene: TRBJ1-1
CDR3aa: CASSYSGRTNTEAFF
CDR3nt: TGTGCCAGCAGTTACTCGGGACGGACGAACACTGAAGCTTTCTTT

len: 18
d_gene: TRBD1
v_gene: TRBV28
abundance: .
j_gene: TRBJ1-2
CDR3aa: CASSLSGTGARLVGGYTF
CDR3nt: TGTGCCAGCAGCCTCAGCGGGACAGGGGCGAGGCTGGTAGGTGGCTACACCTTC

len: 12
d_gene: TRBD1
v_gene: TRBV7-2
abundance: .
j_gene: TRBJ2-6
CDR3aa: CASSRDSDVLTF
CDR3nt: TGTGCCAGCAGCCGGGACAGTGACGTCCTGACTTTC

len: 15
d_gene: TRBD2
v_gene: TRBV7-9
abundance: .
j_gene: TRBJ2-7
CDR3aa: CASSWGGSRLVEQYF
CDR3nt: TGTGCCAGCAGCTGGGGGGGGAGCCGTCTGGTCGAGCAGTACTTC

len: 15
d_gene: TRBD1
v_gene: TRBV18
abundance: once
j_gene: TRBJ2-7
CDR3aa: CASSPPGQGWVEQYF
CDR3nt: TGTGCCAGCTCCCCTCCGGGACAGGGCTGGGTTGAGCAGTACTTC

len: 14
d_gene: .
v_gene: TRBV11-2
abundance: .
j_gene: TRBJ2-1
CDR3aa: CASSRWGTNNEQFF
CDR3nt: TGTGCCAGCAGCCGGTGGGGGACGAACAATGAGCAGTTCTTC

len: 13
d_gene: .
v_gene: TRBV19
abundance: .
j_gene: TRBJ1-5
CDR3aa: CASRISSNQPQHF
CDR3nt: TGTGCCAGTAGAATCTCTAGCAATCAGCCCCAGCATTTT

len: 14
d_gene: .
v_gene: TRBV18
abundance: .
j_gene: TRBJ1-1
CDR3aa: CASSPGGGSQVAFF
CDR3nt: TGTGCCAGCTCACCAGGTGGAGGGTCCCAGGTAGCTTTCTTT

len: 16
d_gene: TRBD2
v_gene: TRBV11-2
abundance: .
j_gene: TRBJ2-2
CDR3aa: CASSKGLAGGIGELFF
CDR3nt: TGTGCCAGCAGCAAGGGACTAGCGGGAGGTATCGGGGAGCTGTTTTTT

len: 14
d_gene: .
v_gene: TRBV27
abundance: .
j_gene: TRBJ1-4
CDR3aa: CASRRISTNEKLFF
CDR3nt: TGTGCCAGCAGACGGATCTCAACTAATGAAAAACTGTTTTTT

len: 14
d_gene: .
v_gene: TRBV7-9
abundance: .
j_gene: TRBJ1-5
CDR3aa: CASSRSGGNQPQHF
CDR3nt: TGTGCCAGCAGCCGAAGTGGGGGTAATCAGCCCCAGCATTTT

len: 15
d_gene: TRBD1
v_gene: TRBV5-1
abundance: .
j_gene: TRBJ1-2
CDR3aa: CASSSGTERDYGYTF
CDR3nt: TGCGCCAGCAGCTCAGGGACAGAGCGGGACTATGGCTACACCTTC

len: 13
d_gene: TRBD1
v_gene: TRBV5-1
abundance: few
j_gene: TRBJ1-2
CDR3aa: CASSLQGENGYTF
CDR3nt: TGCGCCAGCAGTCTACAGGGGGAAAATGGCTACACCTTC

len: 14
d_gene: .
v_gene: TRBV9
abundance: .
j_gene: TRBJ2-3
CDR3aa: CASSARGSADTQYF
CDR3nt: TGTGCCAGCAGCGCCCGGGGCAGTGCAGATACGCAGTATTTT